A selection of T cell receptor beta chains follows, all from one sample in a study of T cell responses to AZD1222 COVID-19 vaccine. Generated by immunoSEQ multiplex PCR, the TCRdb table keeps only in-frame clones and is missing some. Of about 150,000 clones listed, 80% to 95% are singletons. The sample consisted of peripheral blood, taken on day 0 of AZD1222 vaccination. The receptors derive from an adult in good health. The CDR3 runs from the conserved cysteine through the conserved F or W. The order of the fields is D gene, V gene, clone size, J gene, CDR3 protein, CDR3 DNA. The D gene is left open where the match is weak. For some rows the clone size is stated as once, few or many, or as a class when expanded; others skip it.

D gene: TRBD1
V gene: TRBV25-1
clone size: .
J gene: TRBJ2-7
CDR3 protein: CASRRGQGVYEQYF
CDR3 DNA: TGTGCCAGCAGGAGAGGGCAGGGGGTCTACGAGCAGTACTTC

D gene: .
V gene: TRBV19
clone size: .
J gene: TRBJ1-5
CDR3 protein: CASSIFGRGGLEFYF
CDR3 DNA: TGTGCCAGTAGTATATTCGGCAGAGGAGGCTTAGAGTTCTATTTT

D gene: .
V gene: TRBV11-2
clone size: once
J gene: TRBJ1-1
CDR3 protein: CASSPEARGTEAFF
CDR3 DNA: TGTGCCAGCAGCCCCGAGGCCCGAGGCACTGAAGCTTTCTTT

D gene: .
V gene: TRBV7-2
clone size: .
J gene: TRBJ1-4
CDR3 protein: CASSVSGTRDEKLFF
CDR3 DNA: TGTGCCAGCAGCGTATCCGGGACGAGGGATGAAAAACTGTTTTTT

D gene: .
V gene: TRBV19
clone size: .
J gene: TRBJ2-6
CDR3 protein: CASSIMISGANVLTF
CDR3 DNA: TGTGCCAGTAGTATTATGATCTCTGGGGCCAACGTCCTGACTTTC

D gene: .
V gene: TRBV6-2/TRBV6-3
clone size: .
J gene: TRBJ2-2
CDR3 protein: CASSYGLASNTGELFF
CDR3 DNA: TGTGCCAGCAGTTACGGGCTAGCTTCGAACACCGGGGAGCTGTTTTTT

D gene: .
V gene: TRBV19
clone size: .
J gene: TRBJ2-5
CDR3 protein: CASSTPRGTQETQYF
CDR3 DNA: TGTGCCAGTAGTACACCCCGGGGGACCCAAGAGACCCAGTACTTC

D gene: .
V gene: TRBV11-3
clone size: .
J gene: TRBJ2-3
CDR3 protein: CASSQGASTDTQYF
CDR3 DNA: TGTGCCAGCAGCCAAGGGGCTAGCACAGATACGCAGTATTTT

D gene: TRBD1
V gene: TRBV3-1/TRBV3-2
clone size: .
J gene: TRBJ2-2
CDR3 protein: CASSQTGLNTGELFF
CDR3 DNA: TGTGCCAGCAGCCAGACAGGGTTGAACACCGGGGAGCTGTTTTTT

D gene: .
V gene: TRBV3-1/TRBV3-2
clone size: once
J gene: TRBJ2-7
CDR3 protein: CASSQQGIYEQYF
CDR3 DNA: TGTGCCAGCAGCCAACAGGGGATCTACGAGCAGTACTTC

D gene: TRBD2
V gene: TRBV14
clone size: .
J gene: TRBJ2-1
CDR3 protein: CASSRLASYNEQFF
CDR3 DNA: TGTGCCAGCAGCAGACTAGCCTCTTACAATGAGCAGTTCTTC

D gene: TRBD2
V gene: TRBV27
clone size: .
J gene: TRBJ2-1
CDR3 protein: CASGAGTSGYNEQFF
CDR3 DNA: TGTGCCAGCGGCGCCGGGACTAGCGGTTACAATGAGCAGTTCTTC

D gene: .
V gene: TRBV3-1/TRBV3-2
clone size: .
J gene: TRBJ2-3
CDR3 protein: CASSPRNRQRTDTQYF
CDR3 DNA: TGTGCCAGCAGCCCTCGGAACAGACAACGCACAGATACGCAGTATTTT

D gene: .
V gene: TRBV5-4
clone size: .
J gene: TRBJ2-1
CDR3 protein: CATRANWAPLDEQFF
CDR3 DNA: TGTGCCACCAGAGCAAACTGGGCCCCTCTGGATGAGCAGTTCTTC

D gene: .
V gene: TRBV11-2
clone size: .
J gene: TRBJ2-1
CDR3 protein: CASSLESRSYNEQFF
CDR3 DNA: TGTGCCAGCAGCTTAGAATCCCGTTCCTACAATGAGCAGTTCTTC

D gene: .
V gene: TRBV9
clone size: .
J gene: TRBJ2-5
CDR3 protein: CASSERGQETQYF
CDR3 DNA: TGTGCCAGCAGTGAAAGAGGGCAAGAGACCCAGTACTTC

D gene: .
V gene: TRBV7-2
clone size: .
J gene: TRBJ1-1
CDR3 protein: CASRTGPNTEAFF
CDR3 DNA: TGTGCCAGCAGAACGGGGCCCAACACTGAAGCTTTCTTT

D gene: .
V gene: TRBV27
clone size: .
J gene: TRBJ2-1
CDR3 protein: CASSPLGLGHEQFF
CDR3 DNA: TGTGCCAGCAGCCCCCTCGGGCTGGGCCATGAGCAGTTCTTC

D gene: .
V gene: TRBV3-1/TRBV3-2
clone size: once
J gene: TRBJ2-5
CDR3 protein: CASSKAGSQETQYF
CDR3 DNA: TGTGCCAGCAGCAAGGCGGGCTCTCAAGAGACCCAGTACTTC

D gene: .
V gene: TRBV10-2
clone size: .
J gene: TRBJ2-7
CDR3 protein: CASTAGAYEQYF
CDR3 DNA: TGCGCCAGCACCGCGGGTGCCTACGAGCAGTACTTC

D gene: .
V gene: TRBV19
clone size: .
J gene: TRBJ2-2
CDR3 protein: CASRLGGRTGELFF
CDR3 DNA: TGTGCCAGTAGGTTGGGAGGACGGACCGGGGAGCTGTTTTTT

D gene: .
V gene: TRBV9
clone size: .
J gene: TRBJ1-2
CDR3 protein: CASSEQGDGYTF
CDR3 DNA: TGTGCCAGCAGTGAACAGGGAGACGGCTACACCTTC

D gene: .
V gene: TRBV27
clone size: .
J gene: TRBJ1-1
CDR3 protein: CASRSRGVSAMNTEAFF
CDR3 DNA: TGTGCCAGCCGCTCGAGGGGGGTGAGTGCCATGAACACTGAAGCTTTCTTT

D gene: .
V gene: TRBV6-5
clone size: .
J gene: TRBJ2-7
CDR3 protein: CASSYGGPGPTYEQYF
CDR3 DNA: TGTGCCAGCAGTTACGGGGGGCCCGGTCCGACCTACGAGCAGTACTTC

D gene: .
V gene: TRBV14
clone size: .
J gene: TRBJ2-7
CDR3 protein: CASSQVGGGLSSYEQYF
CDR3 DNA: TGTGCCAGCAGCCAAGTAGGTGGCGGCTTGAGCTCCTACGAGCAGTACTTC

D gene: .
V gene: TRBV19
clone size: .
J gene: TRBJ2-7
CDR3 protein: CASSRTASSNEQYF
CDR3 DNA: TGTGCCAGTAGTAGGACGGCTAGCTCCAACGAGCAGTACTTC

D gene: .
V gene: TRBV24-1
clone size: .
J gene: TRBJ2-6
CDR3 protein: CATSKYGTGFLSGANVLTF
CDR3 DNA: TGTGCCACCAGTAAGTATGGAACAGGGTTCCTCTCTGGGGCCAACGTCCTGACTTTC

D gene: TRBD1
V gene: TRBV28
clone size: .
J gene: TRBJ1-1
CDR3 protein: CASSLEGAHLYTFF
CDR3 DNA: TGTGCCAGCAGTTTAGAGGGGGCCCATCTGTACACTTTCTTT

D gene: TRBD2
V gene: TRBV9
clone size: .
J gene: TRBJ2-3
CDR3 protein: CAGSVAAGGATDTQYF
CDR3 DNA: TGTGCCGGCAGCGTAGCAGCGGGGGGGGCCACAGATACGCAGTATTTT

D gene: .
V gene: TRBV28
clone size: .
J gene: TRBJ1-1
CDR3 protein: CASSLTPGRTEAFF
CDR3 DNA: TGTGCCAGCAGTTTAACACCAGGACGGACTGAAGCTTTCTTT

D gene: .
V gene: TRBV6-1
clone size: .
J gene: TRBJ1-5
CDR3 protein: CASSEGHGGTGHF
CDR3 DNA: TGTGCCAGCAGTGAAGGGCACGGAGGGACTGGCCATTTT

D gene: TRBD1
V gene: TRBV19
clone size: .
J gene: TRBJ2-7
CDR3 protein: CASSMTGGREEQYF
CDR3 DNA: TGTGCCAGTAGTATGACAGGGGGACGAGAAGAGCAGTACTTC

D gene: .
V gene: TRBV4-2
clone size: once
J gene: TRBJ1-3
CDR3 protein: CASTSGRLGNTIYF
CDR3 DNA: TGTGCCAGCACCTCGGGCCGCCTCGGAAACACCATATATTTT

D gene: TRBD1
V gene: TRBV15
clone size: .
J gene: TRBJ1-2
CDR3 protein: CATSWGGTGGSYTF
CDR3 DNA: TGTGCCACCAGCTGGGGCGGGACAGGGGGTAGCTACACCTTC

D gene: .
V gene: TRBV5-4
clone size: .
J gene: TRBJ2-3
CDR3 protein: CASSSTLSTDTQYF
CDR3 DNA: TGTGCCAGCAGCTCCACCCTGAGCACAGATACGCAGTATTTT

D gene: .
V gene: TRBV6-5
clone size: .
J gene: TRBJ2-7
CDR3 protein: CASSPVRGGIHEQYF
CDR3 DNA: TGTGCCAGCAGTCCCGTGCGAGGGGGGATACACGAGCAGTACTTC

D gene: TRBD2
V gene: TRBV14
clone size: .
J gene: TRBJ2-3
CDR3 protein: CASSQTSGRVKDTQYF
CDR3 DNA: TGTGCCAGCAGCCAAACCAGCGGGAGGGTCAAAGATACGCAGTATTTT

D gene: .
V gene: TRBV11-2
clone size: .
J gene: TRBJ1-2
CDR3 protein: CASSQTNYGYTF
CDR3 DNA: TGTGCCAGCAGCCAGACTAACTATGGCTACACCTTC

D gene: .
V gene: TRBV7-2
clone size: .
J gene: TRBJ2-2
CDR3 protein: CASSFGPGTGELFF
CDR3 DNA: TGTGCCAGCAGCTTTGGTCCGGGAACCGGGGAGCTGTTTTTT

D gene: .
V gene: TRBV6-5
clone size: .
J gene: TRBJ1-3
CDR3 protein: CASSYSWGPGNTIYF
CDR3 DNA: TGTGCCAGCAGTTACTCATGGGGTCCTGGAAACACCATATATTTT

D gene: .
V gene: TRBV2
clone size: .
J gene: TRBJ2-7
CDR3 protein: CASTEDRAYEQYF
CDR3 DNA: TGTGCCAGCACGGAGGACAGAGCCTACGAGCAGTACTTC

D gene: TRBD1
V gene: TRBV10-1
clone size: .
J gene: TRBJ2-2
CDR3 protein: CASSGDRSNTGELFF
CDR3 DNA: TGCGCCAGCAGTGGGGACAGGTCGAACACCGGGGAGCTGTTTTTT

D gene: TRBD1
V gene: TRBV5-6
clone size: few
J gene: TRBJ2-5
CDR3 protein: CASSSTGTGSQETQYF
CDR3 DNA: TGTGCCAGCAGCTCTACCGGGACAGGGAGCCAAGAGACCCAGTACTTC

D gene: .
V gene: TRBV28
clone size: .
J gene: TRBJ1-6
CDR3 protein: CASRGGGEGNNSPLHF
CDR3 DNA: TGTGCCAGCCGGGGGGGAGGGGAAGGGAATAATTCACCCCTCCACTTT

D gene: .
V gene: TRBV6-5
clone size: .
J gene: TRBJ1-4
CDR3 protein: CASSPTVTNEKLFF
CDR3 DNA: TGTGCCAGCAGTCCGACGGTAACTAATGAAAAACTGTTTTTT

D gene: TRBD1
V gene: TRBV9
clone size: once
J gene: TRBJ2-3
CDR3 protein: CASSVKQGRDTQYF
CDR3 DNA: TGTGCCAGCAGCGTGAAACAGGGGCGGGATACGCAGTATTTT

D gene: TRBD1
V gene: TRBV5-5
clone size: .
J gene: TRBJ2-5
CDR3 protein: CASSRSSRTGYSETQYF
CDR3 DNA: TGTGCCAGCAGCCGAAGCTCCCGGACAGGTTATTCAGAGACCCAGTACTTC

D gene: TRBD1
V gene: TRBV19
clone size: .
J gene: TRBJ2-1
CDR3 protein: CASNYETGNNEQFF
CDR3 DNA: TGTGCCAGTAATTACGAGACAGGGAACAATGAGCAGTTCTTC

D gene: .
V gene: TRBV19
clone size: .
J gene: TRBJ2-6
CDR3 protein: CASSPTITGANVLTF
CDR3 DNA: TGTGCCAGTAGTCCGACAATTACTGGGGCCAACGTCCTGACTTTC

D gene: TRBD2
V gene: TRBV19
clone size: .
J gene: TRBJ2-5
CDR3 protein: CASSPGLAGYQETQYF
CDR3 DNA: TGTGCCAGTAGTCCCGGACTAGCGGGGTACCAAGAGACCCAGTACTTC

D gene: TRBD2
V gene: TRBV10-3
clone size: .
J gene: TRBJ2-5
CDR3 protein: CATTWREYKETQYF
CDR3 DNA: TGTGCCACCACCTGGCGGGAGTATAAAGAGACCCAGTACTTC

D gene: TRBD2
V gene: TRBV5-4
clone size: .
J gene: TRBJ2-7
CDR3 protein: CASSSKRESIDEQYF
CDR3 DNA: TGTGCCAGCAGTTCTAAGCGGGAGTCTATCGACGAGCAGTACTTC

D gene: .
V gene: TRBV28
clone size: few
J gene: TRBJ1-2
CDR3 protein: CASSLWDLLAAGAYGYTF
CDR3 DNA: TGTGCCAGCAGTTTATGGGACTTATTGGCGGCAGGTGCCTATGGCTACACCTTC

D gene: TRBD2
V gene: TRBV5-1
clone size: .
J gene: TRBJ2-3
CDR3 protein: CASSSGTSGRPAGTQYF
CDR3 DNA: TGCGCCAGCAGCTCAGGGACTAGCGGGAGGCCGGCGGGTACGCAGTATTTT

D gene: TRBD1
V gene: TRBV3-1/TRBV3-2
clone size: .
J gene: TRBJ2-2
CDR3 protein: CASSQDPGTVGELFF
CDR3 DNA: TGTGCCAGCAGCCAAGACCCCGGGACAGTCGGGGAGCTGTTTTTT

D gene: .
V gene: TRBV12-3/TRBV12-4
clone size: .
J gene: TRBJ1-2
CDR3 protein: CASGSGPNYGYTF
CDR3 DNA: TGTGCCAGCGGTTCAGGTCCTAACTATGGCTACACCTTC

D gene: .
V gene: TRBV28
clone size: .
J gene: TRBJ2-7
CDR3 protein: CASRGGPYEQYF
CDR3 DNA: TGTGCCAGCAGAGGCGGTCCCTACGAGCAGTACTTC

D gene: .
V gene: TRBV5-4
clone size: .
J gene: TRBJ2-2
CDR3 protein: CASSLDRARGELFF
CDR3 DNA: TGTGCCAGCAGCTTGGACAGGGCTAGGGGGGAGCTGTTTTTT